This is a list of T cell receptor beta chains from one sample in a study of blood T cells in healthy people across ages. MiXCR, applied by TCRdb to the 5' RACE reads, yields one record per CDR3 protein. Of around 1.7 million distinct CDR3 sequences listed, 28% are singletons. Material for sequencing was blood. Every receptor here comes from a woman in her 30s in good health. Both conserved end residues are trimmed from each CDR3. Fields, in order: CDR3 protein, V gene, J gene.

CDR3aa: ASSEGQGNYGYT
v_gene: TRBV25-1
j_gene: TRBJ1-2

CDR3aa: ASSRKGAYNEQF
v_gene: TRBV7-9
j_gene: TRBJ2-1

CDR3aa: ASSLGQGDHSPLH
v_gene: TRBV7-3
j_gene: TRBJ1-6

CDR3aa: ASSYPEGSGGSYEQY
v_gene: TRBV6-6
j_gene: TRBJ2-7

CDR3aa: ASLGQGLGYGYT
v_gene: TRBV7-2
j_gene: TRBJ1-2

CDR3aa: SAKTGTNHGYT
v_gene: TRBV20-1
j_gene: TRBJ1-2

CDR3aa: AISGTGTMNTEAF
v_gene: TRBV10-3
j_gene: TRBJ1-1

CDR3aa: ASSKENRTGPSRESRQPQH
v_gene: TRBV21-1
j_gene: TRBJ1-5

CDR3aa: AWISGGRSTEAF
v_gene: TRBV30
j_gene: TRBJ1-1

CDR3aa: SGGGRHQETQY
v_gene: TRBV20-1
j_gene: TRBJ2-5

CDR3aa: ASSLDRVGTYEQY
v_gene: TRBV7-2
j_gene: TRBJ2-7

CDR3aa: ASSAELADTRY
v_gene: TRBV28
j_gene: TRBJ2-3

CDR3aa: ASSLQGLNRYYEQY
v_gene: TRBV7-3
j_gene: TRBJ2-7

CDR3aa: ATSNRGPGGLNIQY
v_gene: TRBV15
j_gene: TRBJ2-4

CDR3aa: ASSLGGVNNEQF
v_gene: TRBV7-6
j_gene: TRBJ2-1

CDR3aa: ASSQVQTGATDTQY
v_gene: TRBV4-1
j_gene: TRBJ2-3

CDR3aa: SAIPSGEYQETQY
v_gene: TRBV20-1
j_gene: TRBJ2-5

CDR3aa: ASSLEGTKSNEQF
v_gene: TRBV7-2
j_gene: TRBJ2-1

CDR3aa: ASSSPHSPLH
v_gene: TRBV12-3/TRBV12-4
j_gene: TRBJ1-6

CDR3aa: ASSYSGRGNSPLH
v_gene: TRBV6-6
j_gene: TRBJ1-6

CDR3aa: ASSLGVGDYNEQF
v_gene: TRBV5-1
j_gene: TRBJ2-1

CDR3aa: SVEEAGLAYEQY
v_gene: TRBV29-1
j_gene: TRBJ2-7

CDR3aa: ASRENINQPQH
v_gene: TRBV10-2
j_gene: TRBJ1-5

CDR3aa: AITERGGPDTQY
v_gene: TRBV10-3
j_gene: TRBJ2-3

CDR3aa: ATSRDRRGGNQPQH
v_gene: TRBV15
j_gene: TRBJ1-5

CDR3aa: SAPFGGTYEQY
v_gene: TRBV20-1
j_gene: TRBJ2-7

CDR3aa: ASSESGRAREQY
v_gene: TRBV2
j_gene: TRBJ2-7

CDR3aa: SARLLQEIQY
v_gene: TRBV20-1
j_gene: TRBJ2-5

CDR3aa: ASSRGGTGGTEAF
v_gene: TRBV2
j_gene: TRBJ1-1

CDR3aa: ASSRTTGDTEAF
v_gene: TRBV7-2
j_gene: TRBJ1-1

CDR3aa: ASKTGRNEQF
v_gene: TRBV27
j_gene: TRBJ2-1

CDR3aa: SARPPGRSDNTEAF
v_gene: TRBV20-1
j_gene: TRBJ1-1

CDR3aa: ASSRAGEGGPGYT
v_gene: TRBV7-9
j_gene: TRBJ1-2

CDR3aa: ASSLNPAYGYT
v_gene: TRBV13
j_gene: TRBJ1-2

CDR3aa: ASSPGHMQETQY
v_gene: TRBV6-1
j_gene: TRBJ2-5

CDR3aa: ASSLLAESGPNEQF
v_gene: TRBV27
j_gene: TRBJ2-1

CDR3aa: ASGLALRQPQH
v_gene: TRBV2
j_gene: TRBJ1-5

CDR3aa: ASSLRGGGMF
v_gene: TRBV6-5
j_gene: TRBJ2-1

CDR3aa: ASSPSSVSTDTQY
v_gene: TRBV18
j_gene: TRBJ2-3

CDR3aa: SASEGHLNTEAF
v_gene: TRBV20-1
j_gene: TRBJ1-1

CDR3aa: ASSDREDDGYT
v_gene: TRBV19
j_gene: TRBJ1-2

CDR3aa: ASSSIRQHYGYT
v_gene: TRBV11-2
j_gene: TRBJ1-2

CDR3aa: ASSGMDSYEQY
v_gene: TRBV5-1
j_gene: TRBJ2-7

CDR3aa: ASTRAGDYNSPLH
v_gene: TRBV28
j_gene: TRBJ1-6

CDR3aa: SAERVNGYT
v_gene: TRBV20-1
j_gene: TRBJ1-2

CDR3aa: AVPGLAIGELF
v_gene: TRBV10-3
j_gene: TRBJ2-2

CDR3aa: ASSHDLAGDEQF
v_gene: TRBV14
j_gene: TRBJ2-1